Listed below are T cell receptor beta chains from one sample, sequenced in a study of blood T cell repertoires in COVID-19. Sequencing was performed with immunoSEQ multiplex PCR; in TCRdb, only in-frame clones are kept and a portion is missing. The data show approximately 9,000 clones, 84% seen once. Sequencing was done on a sample of peripheral blood. The receptors come from a human donor in a cohort sampled during active COVID-19. The CDR3 runs from the conserved cysteine through the conserved F or W. Fields, in order: CDR3 length, J gene, D gene, V gene, clone size, CDR3 protein, CDR3 DNA. A D gene is named only where the DNA matches it firmly. The listing skips clone size in some rows; elsewhere it reads once, few, many or a size class.

length: 15
J: TRBJ1-2
D: NA
V: TRBV4-3
size: once
CDR3: CASSQSDSTNYGYTF
DNA: TGCGCCAGCAGCCAATCCGACAGCACTAACTATGGCTACACCTTC

length: 14
J: TRBJ1-5
D: NA
V: TRBV23-1
size: NA
CDR3: CASSQSADPQPQHF
DNA: TGCGCCAGCAGTCAATCAGCGGACCCTCAGCCCCAGCATTTT

length: 13
J: TRBJ1-1
D: NA
V: TRBV10-1
size: NA
CDR3: CASSRSKRTEAFF
DNA: TGCGCCAGCAGTAGGTCGAAGAGGACTGAAGCTTTCTTT

length: 16
J: TRBJ1-5
D: NA
V: TRBV3-1/TRBV3-2
size: NA
CDR3: CASSQDGGGGNQPQHF
DNA: TGTGCCAGCAGCCAAGATGGCGGGGGGGGCAATCAGCCCCAGCATTTT

length: 12
J: TRBJ2-7
D: NA
V: TRBV6-2/TRBV6-3
size: NA
CDR3: CASSFPPREQYF
DNA: TGTGCCAGCAGTTTTCCCCCCCGCGAGCAGTACTTC

length: 13
J: TRBJ1-1
D: NA
V: TRBV19
size: NA
CDR3: CASSDRRYTEAFF
DNA: TGTGCCAGTAGCGACAGGCGATACACTGAAGCTTTCTTT

length: 16
J: TRBJ2-7
D: NA
V: TRBV3-1/TRBV3-2
size: NA
CDR3: CASSQDVGAGPYEQYF
DNA: TGTGCCAGCAGCCAAGACGTGGGGGCGGGCCCCTACGAGCAGTACTTC

length: 16
J: TRBJ1-6
D: TRBD1
V: TRBV18
size: NA
CDR3: CASSLRQGRDNSPLHF
DNA: TGTGCCAGCTCACTAAGACAGGGGAGGGATAATTCACCCCTCCACTTT

length: 16
J: TRBJ2-1
D: TRBD1
V: TRBV5-4
size: once
CDR3: CASSDPDRGGNNEQFF
DNA: TGTGCCAGCAGCGACCCCGACAGGGGGGGGAACAATGAGCAGTTCTTC

length: 15
J: TRBJ2-5
D: TRBD2
V: TRBV6-5
size: NA
CDR3: CASSRTSGDQETQYF
DNA: TGTGCCAGCAGTCGGACTAGCGGGGACCAAGAGACCCAGTACTTC

length: 15
J: TRBJ2-3
D: TRBD1
V: TRBV5-1
size: NA
CDR3: CASSLGQGATDTQYF
DNA: TGCGCCAGCAGCTTGGGCCAGGGGGCTACAGATACGCAGTATTTT

length: 12
J: TRBJ2-3
D: NA
V: TRBV11-2
size: NA
CDR3: CASTRSTDTQYF
DNA: TGTGCCAGCACCCGTAGCACAGATACGCAGTATTTT

length: 15
J: TRBJ1-5
D: NA
V: TRBV2
size: once
CDR3: CASTLPGQVNQPQHF
DNA: TGTGCCAGCACCCTCCCGGGACAAGTCAATCAGCCCCAGCATTTT

length: 15
J: TRBJ2-7
D: TRBD1
V: TRBV15
size: NA
CDR3: CATSRTGDRGYEQYF
DNA: TGTGCCACCAGCAGAACAGGGGACAGGGGGTACGAGCAGTACTTC

length: 13
J: TRBJ2-2
D: NA
V: TRBV11-2
size: few
CDR3: CASSATSTGELFF
DNA: TGTGCCAGCAGCGCTACTAGCACCGGGGAGCTGTTTTTT

length: 14
J: TRBJ1-5
D: NA
V: TRBV9
size: few
CDR3: CASSATDSNQPQHF
DNA: TGTGCCAGCAGCGCGACAGATAGCAATCAGCCCCAGCATTTT

length: 16
J: TRBJ1-2
D: TRBD1
V: TRBV6-6
size: NA
CDR3: CASSPRPGQINYGYTF
DNA: TGTGCCAGCAGTCCCCGCCCGGGACAGATTAACTATGGCTACACCTTC

length: 15
J: TRBJ2-1
D: TRBD2
V: TRBV11-2
size: few
CDR3: CASNGGGGRYNEQFF
DNA: TGTGCCAGCAACGGCGGGGGGGGGAGATACAATGAGCAGTTCTTC

length: 13
J: TRBJ2-1
D: NA
V: TRBV30
size: NA
CDR3: CAWSVPVGAQKFF
DNA: TGTGCCTGGAGTGTACCGGTGGGCGCCCAAAAGTTCTTC

length: 12
J: TRBJ2-1
D: NA
V: TRBV5-4
size: NA
CDR3: CASSQPGNEQFF
DNA: TGTGCCAGCAGCCAACCAGGGAATGAGCAGTTCTTC

length: 14
J: TRBJ2-7
D: TRBD2
V: TRBV7-2
size: NA
CDR3: CASSLDSGVYEQYF
DNA: TGTGCCAGCAGCTTAGATAGCGGGGTCTACGAGCAGTACTTC

length: 14
J: TRBJ2-7
D: TRBD2
V: TRBV30
size: NA
CDR3: CAWKTSGGAYEQYF
DNA: TGTGCCTGGAAGACTAGCGGGGGGGCCTACGAGCAGTACTTC

length: 14
J: TRBJ1-6
D: NA
V: TRBV5-5
size: NA
CDR3: CASSPGLLNSPLHF
DNA: TGTGCCAGCAGCCCAGGGTTATTGAATTCACCCCTCCACTTT

length: 12
J: TRBJ1-2
D: TRBD1
V: TRBV9
size: few
CDR3: CASGDRGLGYTF
DNA: TGTGCCAGCGGAGACAGGGGGCTTGGCTACACCTTC

length: 13
J: TRBJ1-1
D: NA
V: TRBV2
size: NA
CDR3: CASGQKQGTEAFF
DNA: TGTGCCAGCGGACAAAAACAGGGTACTGAAGCTTTCTTT

length: 18
J: TRBJ2-6
D: NA
V: TRBV15
size: NA
CDR3: CATSPEGAASTGANVLTF
DNA: TGTGCCACCAGCCCAGAGGGAGCGGCTAGCACTGGGGCCAACGTCCTGACTTTC

length: 17
J: TRBJ2-1
D: TRBD2
V: TRBV7-6
size: NA
CDR3: CASSATPGLAGADEQFF
DNA: TGTGCCAGCAGCGCAACCCCGGGACTAGCGGGGGCCGATGAGCAGTTCTTC

length: 14
J: TRBJ2-7
D: TRBD2
V: TRBV6-5
size: NA
CDR3: CASTPSGGLYEQYF
DNA: TGTGCCAGCACCCCTAGCGGGGGGCTCTACGAGCAGTACTTC

length: 16
J: TRBJ2-3
D: TRBD2
V: TRBV7-2
size: NA
CDR3: CASSSLSGGHTDTQYF
DNA: TGTGCCAGCAGCTCACTAAGCGGGGGGCACACAGATACGCAGTATTTT

length: 15
J: TRBJ2-3
D: TRBD2
V: TRBV7-9
size: few
CDR3: CASSMTSGDTDTQYF
DNA: TGTGCCAGCAGCATGACTAGCGGGGACACAGATACGCAGTATTTT

length: 13
J: TRBJ1-1
D: NA
V: TRBV29-1
size: NA
CDR3: CSVEAKGGPEAFF
DNA: TGCAGCGTTGAGGCGAAGGGAGGTCCTGAAGCTTTCTTT

length: 13
J: TRBJ1-2
D: TRBD1
V: TRBV30
size: NA
CDR3: CAWSDRGSAGYTF
DNA: TGTGCCTGGAGCGACAGGGGTAGTGCGGGCTACACCTTC

length: 14
J: TRBJ1-5
D: TRBD1
V: TRBV7-2
size: NA
CDR3: CASSSTGGNQPQHF
DNA: TGTGCCAGCAGCTCCACAGGGGGCAATCAGCCCCAGCATTTT

length: 14
J: TRBJ1-1
D: TRBD1
V: TRBV7-2
size: NA
CDR3: CASSAQGRGTEAFF
DNA: TGTGCCAGCAGCGCACAGGGGAGAGGCACTGAAGCTTTCTTT

length: 10
J: TRBJ1-2
D: NA
V: TRBV7-9
size: medium-sized
CDR3: CASSFGGYTF
DNA: TGTGCCAGCAGCTTCGGTGGCTACACCTTC

length: 13
J: TRBJ1-2
D: NA
V: TRBV29-1
size: NA
CDR3: CSVGEGPASGYTF
DNA: TGCAGCGTTGGGGAGGGACCGGCGAGTGGCTACACCTTC

length: 14
J: TRBJ2-7
D: TRBD1
V: TRBV28
size: NA
CDR3: CASTLPGQAYEQYF
DNA: TGTGCCAGCACCCTCCCCGGACAGGCCTACGAGCAGTACTTC

length: 17
J: TRBJ2-1
D: TRBD1
V: TRBV4-1
size: NA
CDR3: CASSQDQTGGLYNEQFF
DNA: TGCGCCAGCAGCCAAGATCAGACAGGGGGGCTTTACAATGAGCAGTTCTTC

length: 14
J: TRBJ2-1
D: NA
V: TRBV5-1
size: NA
CDR3: CASSLDPSSHEQFF
DNA: TGCGCCAGCAGCTTGGACCCTTCGAGCCATGAGCAGTTCTTC

length: 15
J: TRBJ1-1
D: TRBD1
V: TRBV5-1
size: NA
CDR3: CASSLTGTVNTEAFF
DNA: TGCGCCAGCAGCTTAACAGGGACAGTGAACACTGAAGCTTTCTTT

length: 13
J: TRBJ1-2
D: NA
V: TRBV5-8
size: NA
CDR3: CASSLSPLYGYTF
DNA: TGTGCCAGCAGCTTGTCCCCCCTTTATGGCTACACCTTC

length: 17
J: TRBJ2-5
D: TRBD1
V: TRBV9
size: medium-sized
CDR3: CASSAGTAAPAQETQYF
DNA: TGTGCCAGCAGCGCGGGGACAGCCGCGCCTGCACAAGAGACCCAGTACTTC

length: 15
J: TRBJ2-1
D: TRBD2
V: TRBV6-1
size: NA
CDR3: CASSERGEGDNEQFF
DNA: TGTGCCAGCAGTGAACGGGGGGAAGGAGACAATGAGCAGTTCTTC

length: 15
J: TRBJ2-1
D: NA
V: TRBV4-3
size: NA
CDR3: CASSPRGETYNEQFF
DNA: TGCGCCAGCAGCCCCAGGGGGGAGACCTACAATGAGCAGTTCTTC

length: 13
J: TRBJ1-5
D: NA
V: TRBV30
size: NA
CDR3: CAWSVRRVGPQHF
DNA: TGTGCCTGGAGTGTACGTCGGGTAGGGCCCCAGCATTTT

length: 19
J: TRBJ2-3
D: TRBD2
V: TRBV24-1
size: NA
CDR3: CATSDTPGLAGASTDTQYF
DNA: TGTGCCACCAGTGACACTCCGGGACTAGCGGGGGCTAGCACAGATACGCAGTATTTT

length: 18
J: TRBJ2-3
D: TRBD2
V: TRBV5-1
size: NA
CDR3: CASSLLVSGGPGTDTQYF
DNA: TGCGCCAGCAGCTTGTTGGTTAGCGGGGGGCCGGGCACAGATACGCAGTATTTT

length: 13
J: TRBJ1-3
D: NA
V: TRBV6-1
size: NA
CDR3: CASSESTGNTIYF
DNA: TGTGCCAGCAGTGAATCCACTGGAAACACCATATATTTT

length: 16
J: TRBJ2-3
D: NA
V: TRBV11-2
size: NA
CDR3: CASRNGLGGVADAQYF
DNA: TGTGCCAGCAGGAATGGGTTGGGGGGTGTAGCAGATGCGCAGTATTTT

length: 12
J: TRBJ1-1
D: NA
V: TRBV9
size: NA
CDR3: CASSAMNTEAFF
DNA: TGTGCCAGCAGCGCCATGAACACTGAAGCTTTCTTT

length: 15
J: TRBJ2-7
D: TRBD1
V: TRBV4-3
size: NA
CDR3: CASSHRTGSHYEQYF
DNA: TGCGCCAGCAGCCACCGGACAGGTTCCCACTACGAGCAGTACTTC

length: 13
J: TRBJ2-7
D: NA
V: TRBV12-3/TRBV12-4
size: NA
CDR3: CASSYGGAYEQYF
DNA: TGTGCCAGCAGTTATGGAGGGGCCTACGAGCAGTACTTC

length: 11
J: TRBJ2-1
D: NA
V: TRBV28
size: NA
CDR3: CASSLRGEQFF
DNA: TGTGCCAGCAGTTTACGCGGTGAGCAGTTCTTC